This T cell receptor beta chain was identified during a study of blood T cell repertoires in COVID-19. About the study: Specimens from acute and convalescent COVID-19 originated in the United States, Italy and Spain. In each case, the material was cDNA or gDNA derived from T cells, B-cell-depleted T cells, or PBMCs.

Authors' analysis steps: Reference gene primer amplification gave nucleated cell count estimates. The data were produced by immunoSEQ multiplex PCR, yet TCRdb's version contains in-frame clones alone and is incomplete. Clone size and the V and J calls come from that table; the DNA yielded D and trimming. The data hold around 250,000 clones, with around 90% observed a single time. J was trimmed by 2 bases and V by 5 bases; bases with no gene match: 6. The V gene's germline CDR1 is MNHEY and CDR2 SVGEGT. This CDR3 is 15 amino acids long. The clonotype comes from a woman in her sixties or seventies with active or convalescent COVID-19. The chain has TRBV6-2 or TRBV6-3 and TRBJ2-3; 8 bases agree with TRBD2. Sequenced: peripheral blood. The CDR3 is CASSGQLAATDTQYF. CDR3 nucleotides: TGTGCCAGCAGTGGTCAACTAGCGGCCACAGATACGCAGTATTTT.